This TCR beta chain comes out of a study of T cell responses to AZD1222 COVID-19 vaccine. Study-level points and caveats: Sampling captured repertoires only after the peak T cell response. Donors in the cohort were predominantly white British and more often female, and clonal diversity was possibly underestimated.

TCRdb's copy holds only in-frame clones and misses some; the assay was immunoSEQ multiplex PCR. This table holds around 120,000 clones, over 75% found once. This CDR3 is 18 amino acids long. Germline CDR1 and CDR2: SGHRS and YFSETQ. Trimming shortened V by 7 bases and J by 0 bases, and 20 bases separated the two germline ends. Remarks on this clone: The antigen is not known.

The source material was peripheral blood, sampled on day 0 of AZD1222 vaccination. The clonotype originates from an adult in good health. This chain uses TRBV5-1 with TRBJ2-6; D may be TRBD1 or TRBD2 (5 bases each). The CDR3, as DNA: TGCGCCAGCTCCGACCCGGGACGGGCCCCCTCTGGGGCCAACGTCCTGACTTTC. The encoded protein is CASSDPGRAPSGANVLTF.